These 18 T cell receptor beta chains share one sample of origin, sequenced in a study of tumor-infiltrating lymphocytes in primary liver carcinoma. Researchers drew blood RNA from unsorted whole blood and extracted germline DNA as well. Total RNA (roughly 550 ng) served as template for TCR beta cDNA synthesis primed by a constant-region primer. Amplification in three nested multiplex PCR rounds with slightly modified ARM-PCR gave rise to TCR beta libraries. TRBV1-TRBV30 forward primers paired with a C-beta reverse primer drove the first two PCR rounds, approximately 11 cycles each. MiXCR was run by TCRdb on the multiplex PCR reads, yielding one entry per CDR3 protein. The table has about 180,000 distinct CDR3 sequences, over 45% seen once. Sequencing was done on a sample of peripheral blood. Receptors were obtained from a man aged 40-49 years with primary liver carcinoma and hepatitis B virus infection.

A word on this clonotype: One end of the junction fails to match germline, which may point to a read error. The genes are TRBV11-2 and TRBJ2-5, with TRBD2 matching 7 bases. Germline CDR1 and CDR2: SGHAT and FQNNGV. CDR3 size: 15 residues. The CDR3 sequence: CASNALLADQETQYF. In DNA, the CDR3 is TGTGCTAGCAACGCGCTCCTAGCGGACCAAGAGACCCAGTACTTC.

About this clonotype: This may be a read error, as it is one base from a much larger clone. The J gene is TRBJ1-5, the V gene TRBV12-3 or TRBV12-4; possible D gene TRBD1, 6 bases. This CDR3 region has 15 residues. CDR3 region: CASSIAGVSDQPQHF. DNA of the CDR3: TGTGCCAGCAGCATCGCAGGGGTTAGCGATCAGCCCCAGCATTTT.

Regarding this clonotype: One junction end disagrees with the germline gene, perhaps due to a read error. V and J are TRBV11-2 and TRBJ2-1, with D perhaps given as TRBD1 or TRBD2 (5 bases each). Germline lookup yields CDR1 SGHAT and CDR2 FQNNGV. The CDR3 length is 12 residues. CDR3: CVSSPRGPEEFF. The DNA for the CDR3 is TGTGTCAGCAGCCCACGGGGCCCGGAGGAGTTCTTC.

This clonotype showed up just a few times. The V call is TRBV4-1, the J call TRBJ2-7; D perhaps matches TRBD2 (6 bases). In germline, CDR1 is MGHRA, CDR2 YSYEKL. The V and J ends lost 2 bases and 7 bases respectively, with 21 bases between them. The CDR3 length is 16 residues. As DNA, the CDR3 is TGCGCCAGCAGCCAACAAGAGGCTAGCGAATTTGCAGAGCAGTACTTC. Its translation is CASSQQEASEFAEQYF.

Turning to this clonotype: No DNA is shown, since the ends of the CDR3 on it are uncertain; the CDR3 is the one TCRdb lists. The rearrangement links TRBV4-1 to TRBJ2-1; the table calls TRBD1, which could not be checked here. The length of the CDR3 is 17 amino acids, counting both ends. Germline V gene sequence: CDR1 MGHRA, CDR2 YSYEKL. The CDR3 reads CASSQVGRGSSYNEQLF.

CDR3 bases: TGTGCCAGCAGTCTAGGGGGGTTGAGGAATACGCAGTATTTT. Its protein product is CASSLGGLRNTQYF. The chain carries TRBV12-3 or TRBV12-4 and TRBJ2-3; D is possibly TRBD1 or TRBD2 (6 bases each). Between the trimmed V and J ends, which lost 5 bases and 7 bases, there was a span of 16 bases. The CDR3 is 14 amino acids.

Remarks on this clonotype: A much bigger clone sits one base away, suggesting this may be a read error. The rearrangement joins TRBV6-5 to TRBJ2-2; D is perhaps TRBD1 or TRBD2 (6 bases each). Germline-derived CDR1 and CDR2 are MNHEY and SVGAGI. This CDR3 is 15 amino acids long. The CDR3 loop is CASSYSGGGTGELLF. CDR3 sequence (DNA): TGTGCCAGCAGTTACTCCGGGGGCGGAACCGGGGAGCTGCTTTTT.

In this sample, this clonotype turned up many times. The chain combines TRBV11-2 with TRBJ2-7; TRBD1 might be the D (6 bases). In germline, CDR1 is SGHAT, CDR2 FQNNGV. Trimming removed 1 base from V and 7 bases from J, with 17 bases in between. The CDR3 is 15 amino acids. This CDR3 reads CASSLVQDSPLEQYF. The CDR3 DNA reads as TGTGCCAGCAGCTTAGTGCAGGACAGCCCTTTGGAGCAGTACTTC.

The V call is TRBV30, the J call TRBJ1-1, with D unclear. V gave up 5 bases and J gave up 0 bases, with 10 bases separating them. The length of the CDR3 is 13 residues. CDR1 is GTSNPN and CDR2 is SVGIG in the germline V gene (reference sequence). CDR3 coding DNA: TGTGCCTGGGGGCAGGAGATGAACACTGAAGCTTTCTTT. Its translation is CAWGQEMNTEAFF.

To note about this clonotype: Mismatch with germline at one junction end may stem from a read error. This chain uses TRBV6-6 with TRBJ2-5; tentative D call: TRBD2 (7 bases). The CDR3 sequence is 15 residues long. The germline CDR1 and CDR2 sequences are MNHNY and SVGAGI (reference sequence). The CDR3 DNA is TGTGCCAGCAGTGACCTCGGGGGGCAACAAGAGACCCACTACTTC. Protein product: CASSDLGGQQETHYF.

This clonotype was detected ten times or more. The V gene is TRBV11-2, the J gene TRBJ2-2; TRBD2 matches 10 bases. Germline V gene data show CDR1 as SGHAT and CDR2 as FQNNGV. V was clipped by 2 bases and J by 6 bases; unmatched bases: 3. The CDR3 spans 15 residues. Here the CDR3 reads CASSLTSGASGELFF. Written as DNA, the CDR3 is TGTGCCAGCAGCTTAACTAGCGGGGCCTCCGGGGAGCTGTTTTTT.

The table lists this clonotype with a few counts. The rearrangement joins TRBV4-2 to TRBJ2-5, with D unclear. The CDR3 has 12 amino acids. The germline gives CDR1 LGHNA, CDR2 YNFKEQ. V was pared by 1 base and J by 5 bases, with 5 bases between. The CDR3 region is CASSQGDETQYF. CDR3 sequence (DNA): TGTGCCAGCAGCCAAGGAGATGAGACCCAGTACTTC.

A remark on this clonotype: The CDR3 carries no conserved terminal phenylalanine or tryptophan, so it likely arises from a read error. The chain links TRBV5-4 to TRBJ1-1; D gene ambiguous. The CDR3 has 17 residues. Trimming took 0 bases from V and 4 from J, leaving 19 bases between them. Germline CDR1 reads SGHNT; CDR2 reads YYREEE (reference sequence). CDR3 coding DNA: TGTGCCAGCAGCTTGGGTGGTTCCCAGTCTTGGGGCACTGAAGCTTTCCTT. It yields the protein CASSLGGSQSWGTEAFL.

Worth noting for this clonotype: This sequence may be a read error, since a much larger clone differs from it by one base. The genes are TRBV7-9 and TRBJ2-1; TRBD1 is a possible D gene (6 bases). CDR3 length: 13 amino acids. Per germline, CDR1 SEHNR and CDR2 FQNEAQ (reference sequence). V gave up 5 bases and J gave up 9 bases, with 14 bases separating them. CDR3 DNA sequence: TGTGCCAGCAGCCAGGGGAAATCTAGTGAGCAGTTCTTC. This gives the protein CASSQGKSSEQFF. Full variable domain (outside the CDR3, taken from reference TRBV7-9 and TRBJ2-1): DTGVSQNPRHKITKRGQNVTFRCDPISEHNRLYWYRQTLGQGPEFLTYFQNEAQLEKSRLLSDRFSAERPKGSFSTLEIQRTEQGDSAMYLCASSQGKSSEQFFGPGTRLTVL.

Worth noting for this clonotype: Germline and junction disagree at one end, which may indicate a read error. The rearrangement links TRBV6-5 to TRBJ2-1; 15 bases are shared with TRBD2. Germline-derived CDR1 and CDR2 are MNHEY and SVGAGI. This CDR3 has 14 residues. The CDR3 loop is CASGYRTSGRAVFF. The CDR3 DNA sequence: TGTGCCAGCGGTTACAGGACTAGCGGGAGGGCGGTGTTCTTC.

Notes on this clonotype: This clone may be a read error of a much larger clone one base away. The chain combines TRBV11-2 with TRBJ2-7, with D hard to call. CDR3 length equals 16 residues. Trimming took 1 base from V and 3 from J, leaving 16 bases between them. Germline-derived CDR1 and CDR2 are SGHAT and FQNNGV. The CDR3 loop is CASSLGSPTADYEQYF. DNA for the CDR3: TGTGCCAGCAGCTTAGGATCCCCCACCGCGGACTACGAGCAGTACTTC.

With regard to this clonotype: The junction departs from the called germline gene at one end, perhaps through a read error. The chain has TRBV11-2 and TRBJ2-1; 8 bases are a match to TRBD1. The CDR3 runs 15 residues. CDR1 SGHAT and CDR2 FQNNGV come from the germline V gene. Here the CDR3 DNA reads TGCGCCAGCAGCCCAGCGCTGACAGGGGTCGATGAGCAGTTCTTC. This codes for CASSPALTGVDEQFF.

In this sample, this clonotype turned up many times. J is TRBJ2-7 and V is TRBV11-2, with 7 bases that match TRBD1. Germline trimming cut 4 bases from V and 7 bases from J; bases unmatched to any gene: 7. Germline loops: CDR1 SGHAT, CDR2 FQNNGV. The CDR3 runs 13 residues. The CDR3 loop reads CASSSNRGGEQYF. CDR3 DNA: TGTGCCAGCAGCTCTAACAGGGGCGGGGAGCAGTACTTC. Full variable domain (remainder filled in from reference TRBV11-2 and TRBJ2-7): EAGVAQSPRYKIIEKRQSVAFWCNPISGHATLYWYQQILGQGPKLLIQFQNNGVVDDSQLPKDRFSAERLKGVDSTLKIQPAKLEDSAVYLCASSSNRGGEQYFGPGTRLTVT.